The 18 T cell receptor beta chains reported below all come from one sample, sequenced in a study of shared clonotypes between healthy human individuals. Sequencing was performed with immunoSEQ multiplex PCR; in TCRdb, only in-frame clones are kept and a portion is missing. The table records about 660,000 clones, roughly 70% of them present only once. The source material was memory CD4+ T cells sorted from blood. Subset denoted: CD45RA-negative fraction. These receptors all stem from a woman aged 25-40 years in good health.

The chain joins TRBV10-2 to TRBJ2-7; the match to TRBD2 covers 9 bases. The CDR3 has 15 amino acids. The germline V gene encodes CDR1 WSHSY and CDR2 SAAADI. Trimming took 7 bases from V and 2 from J; bases not matched to a gene: 9. CDR3: CASNPRASGTYEQYF. In DNA, the CDR3 is TGCGCCAGCAACCCTCGGGCTAGCGGGACCTACGAGCAGTACTTC.

The chain is built from TRBV27 and TRBJ2-2, with unresolved D. Germline CDR1 and CDR2: MNHEY and SMNVEV (reference sequence). The CDR3 loop spans 15 amino acids. Trimming pared 8 bases from V and 4 bases from J, leaving 17 bases between. CDR3 amino acids: CASCPPPVLTGELFF. CDR3 nucleotide sequence: TGTGCCAGCTGTCCCCCCCCCGTGCTCACCGGGGAGCTGTTTTTT.

This chain links TRBV27 with TRBJ2-5; D not certain. Germline CDR1 is MNHEY and CDR2 is SMNVEV (reference sequence). This CDR3 contains 16 residues. The V and J ends lost 5 bases and 3 bases respectively, with 19 bases between them. Written as DNA, the CDR3 is TGTGCCAGCAGTCCCTCCGGGTTCTTCTTTGAAGAGACCCAGTACTTC. Translated, it gives CASSPSGFFFEETQYF.

This chain joins TRBV25-1 and TRBJ2-3; 9 nucleotides align to TRBD2. V lost 6 bases to trimming and J lost 2 bases; unmatched junction nucleotides: 15. Germline CDR1 MGHDK, CDR2 SYGVNS. This CDR3 contains 18 residues. The CDR3 here is CASSDSRALAGLTDTQYF. Here the CDR3 DNA reads TGTGCCAGCAGCGATTCTCGGGCACTAGCGGGCCTCACAGATACGCAGTATTTT.

This clone was found many times. The gene calls are TRBV18 and TRBJ1-1, with D unresolved. V lost 1 base and J 1 base, leaving 13 bases between the germline ends. The CDR3 runs 16 residues. Germline lookup yields CDR1 KGHSH and CDR2 LQKENI. CDR3 in amino acids: CASSPRQLVGNTEAFF. CDR3 DNA: TGTGCCAGCTCACCACGCCAACTCGTTGGGAACACTGAAGCTTTCTTT.

This clone has only a few counts. The chain employs TRBV28 and TRBJ1-2; 12 positions agree with TRBD1. The germline CDR1 and CDR2 sequences are MDHEN and SYDVKM. CDR3 length: 17 residues. After removal of 6 bases from V and 3 bases from J, the junction contained 11 bases not matched to a gene. CDR3 sequence (DNA): TGTGCCAGCAGCCCGGGACAGGGGGCTCGTTCCTACTATGGCTACACCTTC. Its protein product is CASSPGQGARSYYGYTF.

There are a few counts of this clone. The genes are TRBV6-6 and TRBJ1-5; unclear D gene. Germline CDR1 is MNHNY and CDR2 is SVGAGI (reference sequence). V lost 5 bases, J lost 6 bases, and 14 bases lay in between. The CDR3 covers 14 residues. The CDR3 is CASSRAGEAQPQHF. The CDR3 DNA reads as TGTGCCAGCAGTAGAGCCGGGGAGGCTCAGCCCCAGCATTTT.

The chain links TRBV5-1 to TRBJ1-4, with 10 nucleotides matching TRBD1. The length of the CDR3 is 16 residues. From germline, CDR1 is SGHRS and CDR2 YFSETQ. V shed 2 bases and J 1 base; nucleotides not matched to a gene: 2. The CDR3 sequence: CASSLGQGVTNEKLFF. The CDR3 DNA is TGCGCCAGCAGCTTAGGACAGGGGGTAACTAATGAAAAACTGTTTTTT.

This chain connects TRBV4-1 to TRBJ1-5; 9 bases match TRBD1. Trimming cost V 8 bases and J 4 bases; bases outside gene matches: 12. Germline values: CDR1 MGHRA, CDR2 YSYEKL. This CDR3 spans 16 amino acids. CDR3 protein: CASRGIGTGPNQPQHF. The DNA of the CDR3 is TGCGCCAGCCGGGGGATTGGGACAGGGCCAAATCAGCCCCAGCATTTT.

This chain uses TRBV5-1 with TRBJ2-3; D is ambiguous. The germline V gene has CDR1 SGHRS and CDR2 YFSETQ. The CDR3 runs to 18 residues. The ends were cut back, 2 bases at V and 3 bases at J, with 22 bases in the middle. CDR3 sequence: CASSFPIERTGMTDTQYF. The CDR3, as DNA: TGCGCCAGCAGCTTTCCGATAGAACGTACGGGTATGACAGATACGCAGTATTTT. The full variable domain, its missing parts supplied by reference TRBV5-1 and TRBJ2-3, is KAGVTQTPRYLIKTRGQQVTLSCSPISGHRSVSWYQQTPGQGLQFLFEYFSETQRNKGNFPGRFSGRQFSNSRSEMNVSTLELGDSALYLCASSFPIERTGMTDTQYFGPGTRLTVL.

V is TRBV11-2 and J is TRBJ2-1; 8 positions match TRBD2. Germline CDR1 and CDR2: SGHAT and FQNNGV. The CDR3 extends over 15 amino acids. J lost 2 bases, V lost 5 bases, and 5 bases had no gene match. The CDR3 DNA is TGTGCCAGCAGCCCGGGGGGGGCCACCTACAATGAGCAGTTCTTC. It specifies CASSPGGATYNEQFF.

The chain has TRBV2 and TRBJ1-2, with D maybe TRBD1 (6 bases). Germline CDR1 is SNHLY and CDR2 is FYNNEI. The CDR3 consists of 15 residues. V was clipped by 2 bases and J by 4 bases, with 14 bases between them. The CDR3 loop is CASSELGGILYGYTF. CDR3 in DNA: TGTGCCAGCAGTGAACTGGGGGGCATTCTCTATGGCTACACCTTC.

The genes are TRBV5-1 and TRBJ2-7; TRBD1 matches 9 bases. Germline lookup yields CDR1 SGHRS and CDR2 YFSETQ. The V and J ends lost 4 bases and 6 bases, in that order; junction bases with no gene match: 11. The CDR3 runs 15 residues. CDR3 coding DNA: TGCGCCAGCAGCCCTGACCGGGACAGGGTACGCGAGCAGTACTTC. As protein: CASSPDRDRVREQYF.

The chain employs TRBV6-5 and TRBJ2-5; 8 bases fit TRBD1. The J call is uncertain, as TRBJ2-7 better fits the DNA end. The germline gives CDR1 MNHEY, CDR2 SVGAGI. The CDR3 spans 14 residues. DNA of the CDR3: TGTGCCAGCAGTTACACAGGGGGCTCCTACGAGCAGTACTTC. The encoded protein is CASSYTGGSYEQYF.

J is TRBJ2-2 and V is TRBV30; D is unclear. CDR3 size: 14 residues. CDR1 GTSNPN and CDR2 SVGIG come from the germline V gene (reference sequence). V was trimmed by 8 bases and J by 7 bases, leaving 20 bases between them. CDR3 sequence (DNA): TGTGCCAAGTCCTCCTCCCTCACCTACGGGGAGCTGTTTTTT. Encoded protein: CAKSSSLTYGELFF. The complete variable domain, with remaining parts taken from reference TRBV30 and TRBJ2-2, reads SQTIHQWPATLVQPVGSPLSLECTVEGTSNPNLYWYRQAAGRGLQLLFYSVGIGQISSEVPQNLSASRPQDRQFILSSKKLLLSDSGFYLCAKSSSLTYGELFFGEGSRLTVL.

The chain recombines TRBV2 with TRBJ1-2; 7 positions match TRBD1. V trimming: 6 bases; J trimming: 4 bases; junction bases outside the gene matches: 14. Per the germline V gene, CDR1 is SNHLY and CDR2 is FYNNEI. The CDR3 has 16 amino acids. Here the CDR3 reads CASRKDRSTTIYGYTF. CDR3 coding DNA: TGTGCCAGCAGGAAGGACAGGAGCACAACGATCTATGGCTACACCTTC.

In this sample, this clone turned up once. This chain uses TRBV27 with TRBJ2-7; the match to TRBD1 covers 8 bases. Losses at the gene ends were 6 bases for V and 0 bases for J; bases not matched to a gene: 1. This CDR3 is built from 13 residues. Germline V lookup: CDR1 MNHEY, CDR2 SMNVEV (reference sequence). The CDR3 spells CASSGQGSYEQYF. The DNA of the CDR3 is TGTGCCAGCAGCGGACAGGGCTCCTACGAGCAGTACTTC.

For the CDR3, the DNA is TGTGCCAGCAGCCCGACAGGGTTTAACTATGGCTACACCTTC. Its protein product is CASSPTGFNYGYTF. The V call is TRBV14, the J call TRBJ1-2, with 7 bases fitting TRBD1. Looked up from germline, CDR1 is SGHDN and CDR2 is FVKESK. The CDR3 has 14 amino acids. After removal of 4 bases from V and 1 base from J, the junction contained 3 bases not matched to a gene.